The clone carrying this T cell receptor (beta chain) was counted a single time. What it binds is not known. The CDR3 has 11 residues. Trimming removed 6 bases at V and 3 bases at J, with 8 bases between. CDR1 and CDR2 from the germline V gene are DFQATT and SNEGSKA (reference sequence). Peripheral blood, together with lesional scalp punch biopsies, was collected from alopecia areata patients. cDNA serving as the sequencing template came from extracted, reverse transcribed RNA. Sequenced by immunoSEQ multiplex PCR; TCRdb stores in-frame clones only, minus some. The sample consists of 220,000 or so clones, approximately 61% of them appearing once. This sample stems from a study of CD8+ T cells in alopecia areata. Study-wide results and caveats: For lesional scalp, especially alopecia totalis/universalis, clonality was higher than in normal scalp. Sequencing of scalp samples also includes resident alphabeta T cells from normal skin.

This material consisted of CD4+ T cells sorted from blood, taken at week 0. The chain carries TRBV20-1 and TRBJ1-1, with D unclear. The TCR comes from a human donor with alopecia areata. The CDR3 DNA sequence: TGCAGTGCCTATAAGGACACTGAAGCTTTCTTT. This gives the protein CSAYKDTEAFF.